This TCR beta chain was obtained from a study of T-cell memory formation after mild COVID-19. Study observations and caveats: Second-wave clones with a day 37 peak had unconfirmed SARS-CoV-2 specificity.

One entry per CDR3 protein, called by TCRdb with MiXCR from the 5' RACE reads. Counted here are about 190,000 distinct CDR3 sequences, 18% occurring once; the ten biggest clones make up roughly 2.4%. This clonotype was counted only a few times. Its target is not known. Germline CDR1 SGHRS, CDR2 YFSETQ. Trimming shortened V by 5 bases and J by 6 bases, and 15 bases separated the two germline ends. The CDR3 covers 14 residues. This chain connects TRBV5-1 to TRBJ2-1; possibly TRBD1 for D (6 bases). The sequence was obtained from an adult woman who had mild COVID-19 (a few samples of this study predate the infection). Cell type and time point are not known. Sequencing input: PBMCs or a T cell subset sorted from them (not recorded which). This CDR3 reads CASRLTGSVNEQFF. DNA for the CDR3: TGCGCCAGCAGGTTGACAGGTTCGGTCAATGAGCAGTTCTTC.